The next 18 T cell receptor beta chains were all read from a single sample in a study of blood T cell repertoires in COVID-19. TCRdb's copy holds only in-frame clones and misses some; the assay was immunoSEQ multiplex PCR. The profile shows roughly 290,000 clones, around 91% of them singletons. The sequenced material came from peripheral blood. The source is a woman aged 60-70 years with acute or convalescent COVID-19.

This chain uses TRBV6-5 with TRBJ2-7; D uncertain. The CDR3 is 12 amino acids. V lost 6 bases and J 0 bases, leaving 6 bases between the germline ends. The V gene's germline CDR1 is MNHEY and CDR2 SVGAGI. For the CDR3, the DNA is TGTGCCAGCAGCCGTAACTCCTACGAGCAGTACTTC. This sequence encodes CASSRNSYEQYF.

This clone was found once. The V and J genes are TRBV4-2 and TRBJ1-1; no clear D. The V gene's germline CDR1 is LGHNA and CDR2 YNFKEQ. This CDR3 contains 15 residues. The V end was cut by 0 bases, the J end by 4 bases, with 12 bases between. The CDR3 bases are TGTGCCAGCAGCCAAGATGGTCCGGAGGTCACTGAAGCTTTCTTT. Protein: CASSQDGPEVTEAFF.

CDR3 in DNA: TGCGCCAGCAGCCAAGATCTCCGGACAGGGAGGGGTGAGCAGTTCTTC. Its translation: CASSQDLRTGRGEQFF. The gene calls are TRBV4-1 and TRBJ2-1; maybe TRBD1 (8 bases). Trimming stripped 0 bases from V and 9 bases from J, with 18 bases between. CDR1 MGHRA and CDR2 YSYEKL come from the germline V gene. The CDR3 spans 16 residues.

This sequence joins TRBV7-9 and TRBJ1-5, with 7 positions matching TRBD1. Trimming took 2 bases from V and 1 from J; bases not matched to a gene: 2. This CDR3 spans 15 amino acids. CDR1 is SEHNR, CDR2 FQNEAQ, per germline (reference sequence). CDR3 bases: TGTGCCAGCAGCTTACAGGGGGGAAGCAATCAGCCCCAGCATTTT. Its protein product is CASSLQGGSNQPQHF. The full variable domain, completed using reference TRBV7-9 and TRBJ1-5, is DTGVSQNPRHKITKRGQNVTFRCDPISEHNRLYWYRQTLGQGPEFLTYFQNEAQLEKSRLLSDRFSAERPKGSFSTLEIQRTEQGDSAMYLCASSLQGGSNQPQHFGDGTRLSIL.

The chain joins TRBV9 to TRBJ1-6; tentative D call: TRBD1 (6 bases). Trimming pared 4 bases from V and 10 bases from J, leaving 18 bases between. There are 15 residues in the CDR3. In germline, CDR1 is SGDLS, CDR2 YYNGEE. The CDR3 sequence is CASSPLQGSVSPLHF. CDR3 bases: TGTGCCAGCAGCCCTCTCCAGGGGTCCGTGTCACCCCTCCACTTT.

The chain has TRBV5-1 and TRBJ2-2; 10 bases match TRBD2. Germline-derived CDR1 and CDR2 are SGHRS and YFSETQ. The CDR3 runs 15 residues. V shed 6 bases and J 7 bases; nucleotides not matched to a gene: 9. The CDR3: CASNGLAGVNGELFF. DNA of the CDR3: TGCGCCAGCAATGGCCTAGCGGGAGTAAACGGGGAGCTGTTTTTT. Together with reference TRBV5-1 and TRBJ2-2, the CDR3 gives the full variable domain: KAGVTQTPRYLIKTRGQQVTLSCSPISGHRSVSWYQQTPGQGLQFLFEYFSETQRNKGNFPGRFSGRQFSNSRSEMNVSTLELGDSALYLCASNGLAGVNGELFFGEGSRLTVL.

The V and J genes are TRBV6-2 or TRBV6-3 and TRBJ2-2; 7 bases agree with TRBD2. Germline CDR1 reads MNHEY; CDR2 reads SVGEGT. The CDR3 consists of 15 residues. V was clipped by 4 bases and J by 4 bases; unmatched bases: 6. For the CDR3, the DNA is TGTGCCAGCAGTTTTGCGGGAGTCAGCACCGGGGAGCTGTTTTTT. As protein: CASSFAGVSTGELFF.

The rearrangement links TRBV19 to TRBJ1-5, with D maybe TRBD1 (5 bases). V was shortened by 10 bases and J by 3 bases, with 16 bases between the two germline ends. Germline values: CDR1 LNHDA, CDR2 SQIVND (reference sequence). This CDR3 comprises 14 residues. The CDR3 spells CATKGQGVNQPQHF. The CDR3, as DNA: TGTGCCACCAAGGGTCAGGGCGTCAATCAGCCCCAGCATTTT.

CDR3 sequence (DNA): TGTGCCATCAGTCCAAATCAGGGGGCGACTGAAGCTTTCTTT. It codes for CAISPNQGATEAFF. The gene calls are TRBV10-3 and TRBJ1-1; TRBD1 agrees at 8 bases. J gave up 5 bases and V 5 bases, and 7 bases lay outside the gene matches. The CDR3 loop spans 14 amino acids. The germline V gene encodes CDR1 ENHRY and CDR2 SYGVKD.

The rearrangement uses TRBV5-1 and TRBJ2-6, with 12 bases fitting TRBD1. Germline V gene data show CDR1 as SGHRS and CDR2 as YFSETQ. V lost 5 bases, J lost 2 bases, and 5 bases stayed unmatched. This CDR3 contains 17 residues. CDR3 amino acids: CASRSGTGGAGANVLTF. CDR3 DNA: TGCGCCAGCAGATCCGGGACAGGGGGCGCTGGGGCCAACGTCCTGACTTTC.

The chain links TRBV6-4 to TRBJ2-1, with 11 bases lining up with TRBD2. Germline CDR1 reads MRHNA; CDR2 reads SNTAGT. The CDR3 contains 15 residues. V lost 4 bases and J lost 7; bases outside the gene matches: 6. The CDR3, as DNA: TGTGCCAGCAGTGTACTAGCGGGGGATGGGAATGAGCAGTTCTTC. Protein: CASSVLAGDGNEQFF.

The chain links TRBV6-2 or TRBV6-3 to TRBJ2-1; a possible D gene is TRBD1 (7 bases). The V end was cut by 2 bases, the J end by 6 bases, with 14 bases between. CDR1 and CDR2 from the germline V gene are MNHEY and SVGEGT. The CDR3 runs 15 residues. The CDR3 here is CASSYPQGGSNEQFF. CDR3 bases: TGTGCCAGCAGTTACCCCCAGGGGGGCAGCAATGAGCAGTTCTTC.

The J gene is TRBJ1-1, the V gene TRBV6-2 or TRBV6-3, with D maybe TRBD1 (5 bases). CDR3 length: 13 amino acids. With 2 bases removed from V and 4 bases from J, the gap between germline ends came to 8 bases. From germline, CDR1 is MNHEY and CDR2 SVGEGT. The CDR3 nucleotides read TGTGCCAGCAGTTACCAGGGCATCACTGAAGCTTTCTTT. Encoded protein: CASSYQGITEAFF.

J is TRBJ1-4 and V is TRBV9; D unresolved. Germline CDR1 SGDLS, CDR2 YYNGEE. V was pared by 5 bases and J by 8 bases, with 10 bases between. This CDR3 region has 12 residues. The CDR3 loop reads CASSRTSEKLFF. In DNA form, the CDR3 reads TGTGCCAGCAGTCGGACTTCCGAAAAACTGTTTTTT.

V gene TRBV2 combines with J gene TRBJ1-4; 7 bases match TRBD1. The V segment lost 5 bases and the J segment 10 bases; nucleotides outside the gene matches: 13. CDR1 and CDR2 (germline): SNHLY, FYNNEI. The CDR3 covers 15 residues. The CDR3 DNA sequence: TGTGCCAGCAGTTCATTCGGGACAGCTGGGGGAAAACTGTTTTTT. It translates to CASSSFGTAGGKLFF.

The J gene is TRBJ2-1, the V gene TRBV2, with a possible D match to TRBD1 (5 bases). Trimming took 5 bases from V and 4 from J, leaving 12 bases between them. CDR1 and CDR2 (germline): SNHLY, FYNNEI. This CDR3 comprises 14 residues. The CDR3 DNA reads as TGTGCCAGCAGTAATTATCAGGGTTACAATGAGCAGTTCTTC. It encodes CASSNYQGYNEQFF.

V is TRBV5-5 and J is TRBJ1-6, with 11 bases that match TRBD1. The CDR3 has 18 residues. V shed 4 bases, J shed 7 bases, and the junction held 13 bases outside the gene matches. The V gene's germline CDR1 is SGHKS and CDR2 YYEKEE (reference sequence). CDR3 region: CASSRSGTGGIGNSPLHF. For the CDR3, the DNA is TGTGCCAGCAGCCGGTCGGGGACAGGGGGTATTGGGAATTCACCCCTCCACTTT.

This clone was seen a few times. CDR3 amino acids: CSASRGYGFHISGYTF. CDR3 in DNA: TGCAGTGCTAGTCGGGGTTATGGATTCCACATTAGTGGCTACACCTTC. The chain is built from TRBV20-1 and TRBJ1-2; D remains ambiguous. The length of the CDR3 is 16 residues. Germline CDR1 DFQATT, CDR2 SNEGSKA (reference sequence). Trimming removed 3 bases from V and 7 bases from J, with 24 bases in between.